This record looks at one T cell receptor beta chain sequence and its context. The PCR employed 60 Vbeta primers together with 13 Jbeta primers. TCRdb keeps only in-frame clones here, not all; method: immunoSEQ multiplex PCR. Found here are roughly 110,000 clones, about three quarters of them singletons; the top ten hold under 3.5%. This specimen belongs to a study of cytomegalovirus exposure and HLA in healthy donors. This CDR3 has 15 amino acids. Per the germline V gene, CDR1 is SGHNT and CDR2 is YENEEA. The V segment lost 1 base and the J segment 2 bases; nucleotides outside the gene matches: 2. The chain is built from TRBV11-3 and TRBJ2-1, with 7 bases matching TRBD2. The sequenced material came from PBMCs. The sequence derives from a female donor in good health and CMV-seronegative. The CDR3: CASSLGGGPYNEQFF. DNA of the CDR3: TGTGCCAGCAGCTTAGGGGGGGGACCCTACAATGAGCAGTTCTTC.